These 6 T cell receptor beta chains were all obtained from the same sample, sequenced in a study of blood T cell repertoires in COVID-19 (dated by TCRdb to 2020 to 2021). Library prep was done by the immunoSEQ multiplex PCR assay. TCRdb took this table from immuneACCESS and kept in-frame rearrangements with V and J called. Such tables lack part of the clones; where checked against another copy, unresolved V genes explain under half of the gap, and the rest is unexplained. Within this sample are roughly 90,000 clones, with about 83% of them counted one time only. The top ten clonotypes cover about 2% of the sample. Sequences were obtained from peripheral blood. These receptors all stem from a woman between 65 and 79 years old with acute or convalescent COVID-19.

Written as DNA, the CDR3 is TGTGCCAGCAGCTCCCTCATATCGGGTGGCTACACCTTC. Translated, it gives CASSSLISGGYTF. The chain is built from TRBV11-2 and TRBJ1-2; D not certain. V was cut by 4 bases and J by 7 bases, with 13 bases left in between. The CDR3 extends over 13 amino acids. The germline V gene encodes CDR1 SGHAT and CDR2 FQNNGV.

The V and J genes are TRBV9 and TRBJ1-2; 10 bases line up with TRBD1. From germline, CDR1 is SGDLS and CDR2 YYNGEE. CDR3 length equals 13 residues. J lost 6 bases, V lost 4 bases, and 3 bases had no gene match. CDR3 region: CASSTGTGDGYTF. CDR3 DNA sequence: TGTGCCAGCAGCACCGGGACAGGGGATGGCTACACCTTC.

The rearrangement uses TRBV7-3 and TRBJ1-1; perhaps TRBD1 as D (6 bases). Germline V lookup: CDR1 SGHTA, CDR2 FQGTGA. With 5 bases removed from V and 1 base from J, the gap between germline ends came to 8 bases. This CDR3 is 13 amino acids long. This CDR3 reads CASSGGGNTEAFF. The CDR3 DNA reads TGTGCCAGCAGCGGGGGCGGGAACACTGAAGCTTTCTTT.

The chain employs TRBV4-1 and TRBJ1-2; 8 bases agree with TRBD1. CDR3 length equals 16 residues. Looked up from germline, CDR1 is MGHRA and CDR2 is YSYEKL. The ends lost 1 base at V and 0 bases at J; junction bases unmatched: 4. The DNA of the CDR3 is TGCGCCAGCAGCCAAGGTGGGACAGGAGCTAACTATGGCTACACCTTC. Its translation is CASSQGGTGANYGYTF.

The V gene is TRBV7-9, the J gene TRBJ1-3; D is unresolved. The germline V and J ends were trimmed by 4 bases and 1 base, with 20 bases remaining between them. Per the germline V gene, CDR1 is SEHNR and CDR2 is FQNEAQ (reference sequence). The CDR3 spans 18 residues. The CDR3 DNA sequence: TGTGCCAGCAGCTCTTACAGACCTGAGAGAACGTCTGGAAACACCATATATTTT. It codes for CASSSYRPERTSGNTIYF.

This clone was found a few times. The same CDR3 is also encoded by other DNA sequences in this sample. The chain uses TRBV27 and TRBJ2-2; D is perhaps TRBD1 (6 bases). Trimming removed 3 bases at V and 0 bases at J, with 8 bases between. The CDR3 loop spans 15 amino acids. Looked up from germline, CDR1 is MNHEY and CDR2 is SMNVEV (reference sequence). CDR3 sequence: CASSLRGTNTGELFF. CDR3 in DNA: TGTGCCAGCAGTTTGAGGGGGACGAACACCGGGGAGCTGTTTTTT.